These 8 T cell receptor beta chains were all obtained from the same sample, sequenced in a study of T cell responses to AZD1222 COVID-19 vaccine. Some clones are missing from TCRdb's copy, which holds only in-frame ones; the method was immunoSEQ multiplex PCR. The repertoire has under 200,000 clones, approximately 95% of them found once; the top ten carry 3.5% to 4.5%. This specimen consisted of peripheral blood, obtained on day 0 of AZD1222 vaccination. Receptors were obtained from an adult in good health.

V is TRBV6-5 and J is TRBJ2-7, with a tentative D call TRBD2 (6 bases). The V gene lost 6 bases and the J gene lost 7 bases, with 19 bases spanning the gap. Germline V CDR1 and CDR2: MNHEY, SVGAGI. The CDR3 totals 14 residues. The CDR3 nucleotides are TGTGCCAGCAGCCGGGAGACCTTGGTGCGGGAGCAGTACTTC. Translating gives CASSRETLVREQYF.

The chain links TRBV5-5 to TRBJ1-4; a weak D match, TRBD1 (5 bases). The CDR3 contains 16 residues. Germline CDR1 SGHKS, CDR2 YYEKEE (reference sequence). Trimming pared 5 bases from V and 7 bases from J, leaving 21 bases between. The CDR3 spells CASRRGTEGNIEKLFF. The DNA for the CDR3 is TGTGCCAGCAGAAGGGGAACAGAGGGGAATATTGAAAAACTGTTTTTT.

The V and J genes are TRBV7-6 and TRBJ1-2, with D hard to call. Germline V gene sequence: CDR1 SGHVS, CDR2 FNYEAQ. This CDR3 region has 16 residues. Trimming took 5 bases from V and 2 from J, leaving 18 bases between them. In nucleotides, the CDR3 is TGTGCCAGCAGCCCAGACGGGGTGACGGGGAACTATGGCTACACCTTC. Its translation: CASSPDGVTGNYGYTF.

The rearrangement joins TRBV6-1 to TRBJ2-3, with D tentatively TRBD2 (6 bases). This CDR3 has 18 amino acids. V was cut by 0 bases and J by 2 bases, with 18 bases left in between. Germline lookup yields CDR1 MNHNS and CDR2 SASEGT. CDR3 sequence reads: CASSEAKVRRENTDTQYF. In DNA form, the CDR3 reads TGTGCCAGCAGTGAAGCGAAGGTTCGGCGGGAAAACACAGATACGCAGTATTTT.

The CDR3 DNA follows: TGTGCCAGCAGCCAGGCAGGGGGCGCGGTTACTGAAGCTTTCTTT. Its protein product is CASSQAGGAVTEAFF. The chain couples TRBV3-1 (or the pseudogene TRBV3-2) to TRBJ1-1, with 8 bases lining up with TRBD1. This CDR3 spans 15 amino acids. Looked up from germline, CDR1 is LGHDT and CDR2 is YNNKEL (reference sequence). V lost 3 bases and J lost 5; bases outside the gene matches: 8.

The CDR3 region has the DNA TGTGCCATCACGGCAGGGAGCTATGGCTACACCTTC. It specifies CAITAGSYGYTF. V usage is TRBV10-3 and J usage is TRBJ1-2; D may be TRBD1 (5 bases). The germline V gene encodes CDR1 ENHRY and CDR2 SYGVKD. The germline V and J ends were trimmed by 7 bases and 4 bases, with 10 bases remaining between them. The CDR3 is 12 amino acids.

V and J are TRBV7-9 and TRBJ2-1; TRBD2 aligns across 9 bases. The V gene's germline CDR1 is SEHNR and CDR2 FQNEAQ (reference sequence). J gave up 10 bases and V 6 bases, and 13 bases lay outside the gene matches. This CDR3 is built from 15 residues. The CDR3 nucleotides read TGTGCCAGCAGACGAACGGCGGGAGGGGAGGGAGAGCAGTTCTTC. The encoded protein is CASRRTAGGEGEQFF.

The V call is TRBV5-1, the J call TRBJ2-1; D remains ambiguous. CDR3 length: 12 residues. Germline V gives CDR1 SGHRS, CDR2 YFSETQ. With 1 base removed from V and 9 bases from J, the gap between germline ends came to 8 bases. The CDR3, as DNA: TGCGCCAGCAGCTTGTACGATGGTGAGCAGTTCTTC. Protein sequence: CASSLYDGEQFF.